Listed below are T cell receptor beta chains from one sample, sequenced in a study of T cell changes during pregnancy in multiple sclerosis. Some clones are missing from TCRdb's copy, which holds only in-frame ones; the method was immunoSEQ multiplex PCR. In the table there are around 57,000 clones, around 92% of which are singletons. The starting material was CD4+ T cells from peripheral blood mononuclear cells, obtained in the third trimester of pregnancy. The receptors come from a female donor with multiple sclerosis, enrolled in a pregnancy study. The CDR3 runs from the conserved cysteine through the conserved F or W. D genes are given only for firm matches.

d_call: NA; j_call: TRBJ1-1; v_call: TRBV5-1; cdr3_aa: CASSLLGWMDTEAFF
d_call: TRBD1; j_call: TRBJ1-5; v_call: TRBV7-8; cdr3_aa: CAGADRGLQPQHF
d_call: NA; j_call: TRBJ1-4; v_call: TRBV5-1; cdr3_aa: CASSPGKDGGGSEKLFF
d_call: TRBD1; j_call: TRBJ1-2; v_call: TRBV5-4; cdr3_aa: CASSLQGAVGYTF
d_call: TRBD1; j_call: TRBJ1-1; v_call: TRBV7-8; cdr3_aa: CASSLAGQGGTEAFF
d_call: TRBD2; j_call: TRBJ2-3; v_call: TRBV29-1; cdr3_aa: CSVEVYGTSGVSTDTQYF
d_call: NA; j_call: TRBJ1-2; v_call: TRBV27; cdr3_aa: CASSQLARPGGYTF
d_call: NA; j_call: TRBJ1-3; v_call: TRBV10-3; cdr3_aa: CAISPRESSGNTIYF
d_call: NA; j_call: TRBJ1-5; v_call: TRBV19; cdr3_aa: CASRQTLNQPQHF
d_call: NA; j_call: TRBJ1-2; v_call: TRBV5-4; cdr3_aa: CASSLPGVNYGYTF
d_call: NA; j_call: TRBJ2-5; v_call: TRBV27; cdr3_aa: CASRDTGFQETQYF
d_call: NA; j_call: TRBJ2-1; v_call: TRBV30; cdr3_aa: CAFTGDSGPYNEQFF
d_call: NA; j_call: TRBJ2-5; v_call: TRBV5-6; cdr3_aa: CASSPERTVLLEPQYF